This is a list of T cell receptor beta chains from one sample in a study of long-term antiretroviral therapy in people with HIV. The data were produced by immunoSEQ multiplex PCR, yet TCRdb's version contains in-frame clones alone and is incomplete. Altogether about 50,000 clones are present, around 80% being singletons, with the ten largest covering approximately 3%. This material consisted of unsorted PBMCs, taken 0.8 years after starting antiretroviral therapy. The receptors derive from a woman between 18 and 29 years old with HIV. CDR3s leave out the opening cysteine and the closing phenylalanine or tryptophan.

TRBV7-2	TRBJ2-3	ASSSTYLGTQY
TRBV9	TRBJ2-1	ASSRQGLYNEQF
TRBV5-1	TRBJ2-1	ASSPGLAINEQF
TRBV11-3	TRBJ2-1	ASSLFTSGNNEQF
TRBV2	TRBJ2-2	ASSLGGFTGELF
TRBV15	TRBJ2-7	ATSRVDRGGDEQY
TRBV19	TRBJ1-3	ASSMERYGSGNTIY
TRBV7-2	TRBJ2-2	ASRPGLAAGELF
TRBV27	TRBJ2-2	ASSVAGKTGELF
TRBV4-3	TRBJ2-1	ASSLMVAGYNEQF
TRBV18	TRBJ1-1	ASSLRQGAGDTEAF
TRBV5-6	TRBJ2-4	ASSLRRGVQY
TRBV7-3	TRBJ2-1	ASSLTRNEQF
TRBV6-5	TRBJ2-7	ASSYSAGGPHEQY
TRBV12-5	TRBJ2-6	ASGWGESGANVLT
TRBV7-9	TRBJ2-3	ASSLLKSSTDTQY